These T cell receptor beta chains were read from a single sample in a study of T-cell reconstitution after alpha-beta-depleted transplantation in children. TCRdb reprocessed the PCR reads via MiXCR and lists one record per CDR3 protein. This table holds about 610,000 distinct CDR3 sequences, about 10% found once. Here the sequenced sample was PBMCs from the stem cell graft donor, taken from the stem cell graft. Receptors originate from a human donor who donated a stem cell graft to a child with acute myeloid leukemia. The CDR3 runs from the conserved cysteine through the conserved F or W. The D gene is left open where the match is weak. Part of the rows lack a size; the others show once, few, many or a class for expanded clones.

many	TRBJ2-2	TRBV28	.	TGTGCCAGCAGCGCCACGGCAACCGGGGAGCTGTTTTTT	CASSATATGELFF
few	TRBJ2-5	TRBV5-6	.	TGTGCCAGCGGGAGGCCTTTCGAGAATCAAGAGACCCAGTACTTC	CASGRPFENQETQYF
few	TRBJ2-3	TRBV4-3	TRBD1	TGCGCCAGCAGCCAATCCTGGACAGGGCCAACCATAGGGCAGTATTTT	CASSQSWTGPTIGQYF
few	TRBJ2-7	TRBV30	TRBD1	TGTGCCTGGGGGGACAGTTCCTACGAGCAGTACTTC	CAWGDSSYEQYF
few	TRBJ2-4	TRBV12-3/TRBV12-4	TRBD2	TGTGCCAGCAGTTTAGATCTCGCGGGAGGTGCCAAAAACATTCAGTACTTC	CASSLDLAGGAKNIQYF
many	TRBJ2-1	TRBV29-1	.	TGCAGCGTTGAAGGCGGGAAGGCTATTGGGAATGAGCAGTTCTTC	CSVEGGKAIGNEQFF
.	TRBJ2-3	TRBV27	TRBD2	TGTGCCAGCAGTCCGCGCGGGGGTACGCAGTATTTT	CASSPRGGTQYF
many	TRBJ2-1	TRBV28	.	TGTGCCAGCAGAACTAGCAATGAGCAGTTCTTC	CASRTSNEQFF
few	TRBJ2-7	TRBV9	TRBD2	TGTGCCAGCAGCGCCGGGACTAGCGTTACCTACGAGCAGTACTTC	CASSAGTSVTYEQYF
many	TRBJ2-1	TRBV5-4	TRBD2	TGTGCCAGCAGTTCGGGACTAGAGTACTACAATGAGCAGTTCTTC	CASSSGLEYYNEQFF
.	TRBJ1-3	TRBV6-1	TRBD1	TGTGCCAGCAGGGACAGGGGACGAGGGGGAAACACCATATATTTT	CASRDRGRGGNTIYF
many	TRBJ1-2	TRBV12-3/TRBV12-4	.	TGTGCCAGCAGTTTAGCGCTGAGGGACGGCTACACCTTC	CASSLALRDGYTF
few	TRBJ2-2	TRBV29-1	.	TGCAGCGTTGGGATGGTAATCGGGGAGCTGTTTTTT	CSVGMVIGELFF
.	TRBJ2-3	TRBV3-1	.	TGTGCCAGCAGCCAAGATCCAGTAGCCCGGAGGGAAGATACGCAGTATTTT	CASSQDPVARREDTQYF
.	TRBJ2-1	TRBV12-3/TRBV12-4	.	TGTGCCAGCAGTACTATTGAGCAGTTCTTC	CASSTIEQFF
many	TRBJ2-7	TRBV24-1	.	TGTGCCACCAGTGATGGACCCCCCTCCTACGAGCAGTACTTC	CATSDGPPSYEQYF
.	TRBJ2-3	TRBV9	.	TGTGCCAGCAGCGTAGGCGGATCGGGCCACACAGATACGCAGTATTTT	CASSVGGSGHTDTQYF
.	TRBJ1-2	TRBV9	.	TGTGCCAGCAGCCCCCATTGGGGGGCGGAGGGCTACACCTTC	CASSPHWGAEGYTF
many	TRBJ2-7	TRBV7-2	.	TGTGCCAGCAGCGCTACCCGGTGGGCCGTTTCTTACGAGCAGTACTTC	CASSATRWAVSYEQYF
few	TRBJ2-1	TRBV10-3	TRBD2	TGTGCCATCAGTGAGCCGGCCGGGACTAGGTCAATGGGTGAGCAGTTCTTC	CAISEPAGTRSMGEQFF
few	TRBJ2-1	TRBV20-1	TRBD2	TGCAGTGCTAGAGGTAGAGGGACTAGCGGGAGTTTTTCCTACAATGAGCAGTTCTTC	CSARGRGTSGSFSYNEQFF
many	TRBJ2-7	TRBV4-2	.	TGTGCCAGCAGCCAAGAGTGGGGGAGGTACGAGCAGTACTTC	CASSQEWGRYEQYF
many	TRBJ2-7	TRBV25-1	.	TGTGCCAGCAGGGTGGGTAGCTACGAGCAGTACTTC	CASRVGSYEQYF
many	TRBJ2-1	TRBV20-1	TRBD2	TGCAGTGCTAGCACTAGCGCCTACAATGAGCAGTTCTTC	CSASTSAYNEQFF